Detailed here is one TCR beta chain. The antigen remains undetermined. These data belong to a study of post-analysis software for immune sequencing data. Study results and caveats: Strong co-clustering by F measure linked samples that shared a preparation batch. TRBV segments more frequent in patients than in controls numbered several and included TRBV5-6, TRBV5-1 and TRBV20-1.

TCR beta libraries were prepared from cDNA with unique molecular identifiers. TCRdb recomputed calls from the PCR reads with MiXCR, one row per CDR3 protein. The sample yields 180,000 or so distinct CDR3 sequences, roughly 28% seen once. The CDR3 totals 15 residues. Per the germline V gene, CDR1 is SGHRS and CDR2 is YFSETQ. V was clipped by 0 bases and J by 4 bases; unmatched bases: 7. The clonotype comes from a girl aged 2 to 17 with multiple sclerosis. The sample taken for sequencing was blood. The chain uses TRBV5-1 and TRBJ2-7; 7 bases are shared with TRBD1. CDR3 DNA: TGCGCCAGCAGCTTGGGATACAGGGGTGCGTACGAGCAGTACTTC. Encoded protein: CASSLGYRGAYEQYF.